The 21 T cell receptor beta chains presented below share a single source sample, sequenced in a study of blood T cell repertoires in COVID-19 (TCRdb year 2020). Receptor libraries were prepared by the immunoSEQ multiplex PCR assay. The immuneACCESS repertoire file appears here via TCRdb, limited to in-frame rearrangements. These files lack a portion of the clones; in checked studies, under half of the deficit traces to unresolved V genes, and the cause of the others is not known. Across this sample there are 200,000 to 250,000 clones, with roughly 90% seen only once. The ten largest clones capture around 4.8% of the sample. Material for sequencing was peripheral blood. These receptors were taken from a woman aged 40 to 55 with acute or convalescent COVID-19.

The chain joins TRBV27 to TRBJ2-1, with D uncertain. From germline, CDR1 is MNHEY and CDR2 SMNVEV (reference sequence). This CDR3 is 15 amino acids long. Trimming left V 2 bases short and J 0 bases short, with 8 bases between. This CDR3 reads CASSLAANSYNEQFF. The CDR3, as DNA: TGTGCCAGCAGTTTAGCGGCGAACTCCTACAATGAGCAGTTCTTC.

V is TRBV4-1 and J is TRBJ2-5, with 7 bases aligning to TRBD2. J lost 2 bases, V lost 4 bases, and 10 bases had no gene match. Germline CDR1 reads MGHRA; CDR2 reads YSYEKL. This CDR3 region has 16 residues. The CDR3 is CASSPGGRSDQETQYF. DNA for the CDR3: TGCGCCAGCAGCCCGGGGGGTCGGTCTGATCAAGAGACCCAGTACTTC.

V is TRBV7-9 and J is TRBJ1-2, with TRBD1 matching 8 bases. The V and J ends lost 5 bases and 0 bases, in that order; junction bases with no gene match: 5. The CDR3 runs 15 residues. CDR1 is SEHNR and CDR2 is FQNEAQ in the germline V gene (reference sequence). As DNA, the CDR3 is TGTGCCAGCAGCACACCGACAGGGGCTAACTATGGCTACACCTTC. It translates to CASSTPTGANYGYTF.

In DNA, the CDR3 is TGCGCCAGCAGCTTGGAAGCTGGGGCCGGAGAAAAACTGTTTTTT. Its translation: CASSLEAGAGEKLFF. This sequence joins TRBV5-1 and TRBJ1-4; D is perhaps TRBD1 (5 bases). CDR3 length: 15 residues. The ends were cut back, 0 bases at V and 8 bases at J, with 14 bases in the middle. Germline CDR1 reads SGHRS; CDR2 reads YFSETQ.

The rearrangement uses TRBV27 and TRBJ1-3, with D possibly being TRBD1 (6 bases). V lost 2 bases to trimming and J lost 2 bases, with 10 bases between them. The CDR3 contains 15 residues. Germline values: CDR1 MNHEY, CDR2 SMNVEV (reference sequence). The CDR3 DNA follows: TGTGCCAGCAGTTTAAACGCAGGGGCTGGAAACACCATATATTTT. Protein: CASSLNAGAGNTIYF.

The genes are TRBV6-5 and TRBJ1-1; no clear D gene. Germline CDR1 is MNHEY and CDR2 is SVGAGI. The ends were cut back, 0 bases at V and 5 bases at J, with 16 bases in the middle. CDR3 length equals 16 residues. CDR3 coding DNA: TGTGCCAGCAGTTACTCCTATAACGGAGGAAAAACTGAAGCTTTCTTT. Translated, it gives CASSYSYNGGKTEAFF.

J is TRBJ2-3 and V is TRBV5-1; D remains ambiguous. Per germline, CDR1 SGHRS and CDR2 YFSETQ. V lost 4 bases to trimming and J lost 1 base, with 4 bases between them. The CDR3 contains 12 residues. CDR3 nucleotide sequence: TGCGCCAGCAGCGCAGGCACAGATACGCAGTATTTT. This codes for CASSAGTDTQYF.

The V and J genes are TRBV5-1 and TRBJ1-4; 9 bases line up with TRBD1. The CDR3 is 14 residues long. CDR1 and CDR2 from the germline V gene are SGHRS and YFSETQ. V shed 2 bases and J 7 bases; nucleotides not matched to a gene: 3. The chain's CDR3 is CASSLRTGAEKLFF. CDR3 DNA sequence: TGCGCCAGCAGCTTACGGACAGGGGCTGAAAAACTGTTTTTT.

The chain employs TRBV9 and TRBJ2-5; tentative D call: TRBD2 (6 bases). The CDR3 runs 15 residues. Germline values: CDR1 SGDLS, CDR2 YYNGEE. With 0 bases removed from V and 4 bases from J, the gap between germline ends came to 13 bases. CDR3 DNA sequence: TGTGCCAGCAGCGTAGACCCGAGGGGAGGAGAGACCCAGTACTTC. Translation gives CASSVDPRGGETQYF.

J is TRBJ2-7 and V is TRBV5-6; D ambiguous. V was trimmed by 0 bases and J by 0 bases, leaving 13 bases between them. The CDR3 has 16 amino acids. CDR1 and CDR2 (germline): SGHDT, YYEEEE. CDR3 protein: CASSLGERHSSYEQYV. The CDR3, as DNA: TGTGCCAGCAGCTTGGGAGAGAGACATTCCTCCTACGAGCAGTACGTC.

This chain uses TRBV19 with TRBJ2-1; D remains unclear. The V gene lost 7 bases and the J gene lost 0 bases, with 13 bases spanning the gap. The germline V gene encodes CDR1 LNHDA and CDR2 SQIVND (reference sequence). CDR3 length equals 15 residues. CDR3 residues: CASNDQKFSYNEQFF. The CDR3 region has the DNA TGTGCCAGTAATGATCAGAAATTCTCCTACAATGAGCAGTTCTTC. Combining the CDR3 with reference TRBV19 and TRBJ2-1 gives the whole variable domain DGGITQSPKYLFRKEGQNVTLSCEQNLNHDAMYWYRQDPGQGLRLIYYSQIVNDFQKGDIAEGYSVSREKKESFPLTVTSAQKNPTAFYLCASNDQKFSYNEQFFGPGTRLTVL.

The V gene is TRBV15, the J gene TRBJ1-1, with D tentatively TRBD1 (6 bases). V gave up 1 base and J gave up 4 bases, with 13 bases separating them. CDR3 size: 15 residues. Germline lookup yields CDR1 LNHNV and CDR2 YYDKDF (reference sequence). The DNA for the CDR3 is TGTGCCACCAGCAGAGCGGGGGGGCTGAGCACTGAAGCTTTCTTT. Translating gives CATSRAGGLSTEAFF.

This chain links TRBV18 with TRBJ1-4; D is ambiguous. From germline, CDR1 is KGHSH and CDR2 LQKENI. V dropped 1 base and J dropped 4 bases, with 16 bases sitting between them. This CDR3 has 17 amino acids. The CDR3 nucleotides are TGTGCCAGCTCACCACAACCCCACAGCCACGTTAATGAAAAACTGTTTTTT. This sequence encodes CASSPQPHSHVNEKLFF.

The J gene is TRBJ2-1, the V gene TRBV9; 8 positions agree with TRBD2. The CDR3 is 16 residues long. Germline V gene data show CDR1 as SGDLS and CDR2 as YYNGEE. The J segment lost 1 base and the V segment lost 2 bases, leaving 5 bases of the junction unmatched. CDR3 residues: CASSVGTSGSYNEQFF. The CDR3 DNA follows: TGTGCCAGCAGCGTCGGGACTAGTGGGTCCTACAATGAGCAGTTCTTC.

The chain links TRBV7-3 to TRBJ2-3; the match to TRBD2 covers 8 bases. The trim removed 2 bases at V and 0 bases at J, leaving 10 bases unmatched. From germline, CDR1 is SGHTA and CDR2 FQGTGA. The CDR3 covers 18 residues. The CDR3: CASSLLGAGASSTDTQYF. CDR3 nucleotide sequence: TGTGCCAGCAGCTTACTTGGAGCGGGGGCCTCCAGCACAGATACGCAGTATTTT.

This chain links TRBV6-6 with TRBJ1-1; 7 bases are a match to TRBD1. The CDR3 loop spans 14 amino acids. V was pared by 7 bases and J by 5 bases, with 10 bases of the junction left unmatched. CDR1 is MNHNY and CDR2 is SVGAGI in the germline V gene (reference sequence). The DNA for the CDR3 is TGTGCCAGCACCGACTTGACAGGGAGTACTGAAGCTTTCTTT. Encoded protein: CASTDLTGSTEAFF.

V usage is TRBV5-6 and J usage is TRBJ2-3; D remains ambiguous. Germline CDR1 reads SGHDT; CDR2 reads YYEEEE. This CDR3 comprises 13 residues. Trimming shortened V by 3 bases and J by 4 bases, and 9 bases separated the two germline ends. CDR3 sequence (DNA): TGTGCCAGCAGCTCTAACGTTCCAGATACGCAGTATTTT. This translates into CASSSNVPDTQYF. Combining the CDR3 with reference TRBV5-6 and TRBJ2-3 gives the whole variable domain DAGVTQSPTHLIKTRGQQVTLRCSPKSGHDTVSWYQQALGQGPQFIFQYYEEEERQRGNFPDRFSGHQFPNYSSELNVNALLLGDSALYLCASSSNVPDTQYFGPGTRLTVL.

CDR3 in DNA: TGTGCCAGCAGCCAGGGACAGGGAACCTATGGCTACACCTTC. Its protein is CASSQGQGTYGYTF. The V gene is TRBV4-2, the J gene TRBJ1-2; 9 bases are shared with TRBD1. The V segment lost 3 bases and the J segment 4 bases; nucleotides outside the gene matches: 3. This CDR3 is built from 14 residues. Per the germline V gene, CDR1 is LGHNA and CDR2 is YNFKEQ.

This clone was seen once. The genes are TRBV6-4 and TRBJ1-1, with 9 nucleotides matching TRBD1. The CDR3 spans 15 residues. Per germline, CDR1 MRHNA and CDR2 SNTAGT. Trimming took 6 bases from V and 4 from J; bases not matched to a gene: 9. CDR3 region: CASRMTGGIGTEAFF. The CDR3 DNA follows: TGTGCCAGCAGAATGACAGGGGGTATCGGCACTGAAGCTTTCTTT.

CDR3 loop: CASSTPQEANYGYTF. CDR3 coding DNA: TGTGCCAGCAGTACACCACAGGAAGCTAACTATGGCTACACCTTC. The rearrangement links TRBV6-5 to TRBJ1-2, with a possible D match to TRBD1 (5 bases). The CDR3 covers 15 residues. Trimming stripped 5 bases from V and 0 bases from J, with 13 bases between. In germline, CDR1 is MNHEY, CDR2 SVGAGI.

The chain is built from TRBV5-1 and TRBJ2-3; 8 nucleotides agree with TRBD1. The CDR3 length is 15 residues. V trimming: 2 bases; J trimming: 5 bases; junction bases outside the gene matches: 7. CDR1 and CDR2 from the germline V gene are SGHRS and YFSETQ. CDR3 nucleotide sequence: TGCGCCAGCAGCTTCGGACAGGGAAGGGGAGATACGCAGTATTTT. Encoded protein: CASSFGQGRGDTQYF. The full variable domain, its missing parts supplied by reference TRBV5-1 and TRBJ2-3, is KAGVTQTPRYLIKTRGQQVTLSCSPISGHRSVSWYQQTPGQGLQFLFEYFSETQRNKGNFPGRFSGRQFSNSRSEMNVSTLELGDSALYLCASSFGQGRGDTQYFGPGTRLTVL.